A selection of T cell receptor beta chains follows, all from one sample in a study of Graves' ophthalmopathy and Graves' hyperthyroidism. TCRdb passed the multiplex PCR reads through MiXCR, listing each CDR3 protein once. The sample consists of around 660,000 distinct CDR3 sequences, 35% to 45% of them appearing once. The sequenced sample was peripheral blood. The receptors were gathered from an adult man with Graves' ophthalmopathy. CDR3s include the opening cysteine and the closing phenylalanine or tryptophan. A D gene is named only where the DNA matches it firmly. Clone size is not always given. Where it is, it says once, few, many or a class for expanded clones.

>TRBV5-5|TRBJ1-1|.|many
CASSLIRTEAFF
TGTGCCAGCAGCTTGATACGCACTGAAGCTTTCTTT
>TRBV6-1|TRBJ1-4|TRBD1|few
CASSPQGRLNEKLFF
TGTGCCAGCAGCCCACAGGGGAGGCTCAATGAAAAACTGTTTTTT
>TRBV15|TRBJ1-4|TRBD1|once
CATSRVGRTGEKLFF
TGTGCCACCAGCAGAGTTGGGAGGACAGGGGAAAAACTGTTTTTT
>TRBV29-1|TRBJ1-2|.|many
CSVDVGSPAGYTF
TGCAGCGTTGATGTGGGATCCCCTGCTGGCTACACCTTC
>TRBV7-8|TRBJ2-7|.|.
CASSQDSNPLQAEQYF
TGTGCCAGCAGCCAAGATAGTAACCCCCTACAGGCCGAGCAGTACTTC
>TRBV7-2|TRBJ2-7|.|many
CASALSGSYEQYF
TGTGCCAGCGCCCTTAGTGGTTCCTACGAGCAGTACTTC
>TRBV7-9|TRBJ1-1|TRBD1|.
CASSLVGTTGAYEAFF
TGTGCCAGCAGCTTAGTGGGTACGACAGGGGCGTATGAAGCTTTCTTT
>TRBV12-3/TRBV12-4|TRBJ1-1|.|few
CASSYPARGNTEAFF
TGTGCCAGCAGCTACCCCGCCAGGGGGAACACTGAAGCTTTCTTT
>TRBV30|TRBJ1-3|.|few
CASVDSGNTIYF
TGTGCCTCGGTCGACTCTGGAAACACCATATATTTT
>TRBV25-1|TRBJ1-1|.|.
CARDGSENTEAFF
TGTGCTAGAGATGGTTCGGAGAACACTGAAGCTTTCTTT
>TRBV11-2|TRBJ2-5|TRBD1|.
CASSPDRAAQYF
TGTGCCAGCAGCCCGGACAGGGCGGCCCAGTACTTC
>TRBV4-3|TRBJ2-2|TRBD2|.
CASSQVISGGVETGELFF
TGCGCCAGCAGCCAAGTAATTAGCGGGGGGGTTGAAACCGGGGAGCTGTTTTTT
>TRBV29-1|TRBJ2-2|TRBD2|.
CSVRGSGRMFGTGELFF
TGCAGCGTCCGAGGTAGCGGGAGAATGTTTGGTACCGGGGAGCTGTTTTTT
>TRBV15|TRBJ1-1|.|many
CATSSLFGLEAFF
TGTGCCACCAGCAGTCTTTTCGGGCTAGAAGCTTTCTTT
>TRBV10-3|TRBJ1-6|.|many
CASSMDGGNSPLHF
TGTGCCAGCAGCATGGACGGAGGTAATTCACCCCTCCACTTT
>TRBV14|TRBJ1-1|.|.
CASSQFEGRTEAFF
TGTGCCAGCAGCCAATTTGAGGGGAGGACTGAAGCTTTCTTT
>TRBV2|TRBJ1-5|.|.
CASSEAERGYQPQHF
TGTGCGAGCAGTGAAGCGGAGAGGGGGTATCAGCCCCAGCATTTT
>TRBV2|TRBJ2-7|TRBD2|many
CASTSGGRMYEQYF
TGTGCCAGCACGTCGGGGGGGAGGATGTACGAGCAGTACTTC
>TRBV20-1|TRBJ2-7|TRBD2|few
CSASLSLAGSYEQYF
TGCAGTGCCAGTTTAAGTCTAGCGGGATCCTATGAGCAGTACTTC
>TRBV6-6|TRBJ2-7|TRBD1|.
CASTQGNEQYF
TGTGCCAGCACACAGGGGAACGAGCAGTACTTC
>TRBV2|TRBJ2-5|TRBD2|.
CANSEGASGVGETQYF
TGTGCCAACAGTGAAGGGGCTAGCGGGGTCGGAGAGACCCAGTACTTC
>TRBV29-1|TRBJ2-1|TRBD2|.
CSLLGGDNEQFF
TGCAGCCTCTTGGGGGGGGACAATGAGCAGTTCTTC
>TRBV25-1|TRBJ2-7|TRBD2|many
CASTLAGGYEQYF
TGTGCCAGCACTCTAGCGGGAGGATACGAGCAGTACTTC
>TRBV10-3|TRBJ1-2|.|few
CGCGENYGYTF
TGTGGGTGCGGTGAGAACTATGGCTACACCTTC
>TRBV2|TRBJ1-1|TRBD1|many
CARELQGADGTEAFF
TGTGCCAGAGAGTTACAGGGGGCGGATGGCACTGAAGCTTTCTTT
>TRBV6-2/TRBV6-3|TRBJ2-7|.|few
CASSYRGPRGYEQYF
TGTGCCAGCAGTTACAGGGGACCCAGGGGATACGAGCAGTACTTC
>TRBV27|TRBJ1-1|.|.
CASSLSFNGNTEAFF
TGTGCCAGCAGTTTATCGTTCAACGGGAACACTGAAGCTTTCTTT
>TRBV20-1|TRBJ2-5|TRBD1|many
CSARAGTVQETQYF
TGCAGTGCTAGAGCCGGGACAGTCCAAGAGACCCAGTACTTC
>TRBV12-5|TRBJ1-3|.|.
CASAPRADTIYF
TGTGCTAGTGCCCCCCGGGCGGACACCATATATTTT
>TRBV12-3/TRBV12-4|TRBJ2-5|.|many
CASSFDLRGETQYF
TGTGCCAGCAGTTTTGATTTGAGGGGCGAGACCCAGTACTTC
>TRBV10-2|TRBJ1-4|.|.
CASSESGTTTNEKLFF
TGCGCCAGCAGTGAGTCGGGGACAACAACTAATGAAAAACTGTTTTTT